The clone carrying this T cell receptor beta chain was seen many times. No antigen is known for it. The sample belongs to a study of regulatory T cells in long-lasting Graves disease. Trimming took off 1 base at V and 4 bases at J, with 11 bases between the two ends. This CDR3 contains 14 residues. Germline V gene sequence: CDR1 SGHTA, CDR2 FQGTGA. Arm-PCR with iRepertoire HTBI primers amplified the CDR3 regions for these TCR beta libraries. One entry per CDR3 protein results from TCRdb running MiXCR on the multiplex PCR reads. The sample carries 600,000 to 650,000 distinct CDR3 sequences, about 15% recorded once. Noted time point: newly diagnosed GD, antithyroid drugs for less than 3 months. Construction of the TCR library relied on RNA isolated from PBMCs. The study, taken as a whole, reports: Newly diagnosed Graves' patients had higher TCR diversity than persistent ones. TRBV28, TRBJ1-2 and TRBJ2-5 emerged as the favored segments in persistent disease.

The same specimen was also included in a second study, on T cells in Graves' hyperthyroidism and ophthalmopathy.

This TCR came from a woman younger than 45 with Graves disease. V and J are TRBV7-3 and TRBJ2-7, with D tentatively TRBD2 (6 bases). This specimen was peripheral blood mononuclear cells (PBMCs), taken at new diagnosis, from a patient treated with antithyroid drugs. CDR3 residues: CASSLSHGGYEQYF. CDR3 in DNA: TGTGCCAGCAGCTTAAGTCACGGGGGATACGAGCAGTACTTC.